The rows below give T cell receptor beta chains drawn from one sample of a study of Tregs in tolerant kidney transplant recipients. Some clones are missing from TCRdb's copy, which holds only in-frame ones; the method was immunoSEQ multiplex PCR. The sample lists around 230,000 clones, about 86% occurring once. Sequencing was done on a sample of CD4+ T cells from blood. All receptors derive from a human donor in good health. The CDR3 runs from the conserved cysteine through the conserved F or W. A D gene is named only where the DNA matches it firmly. A clone size is listed for some rows: how often the clone was seen (once, few, many), or a class if it is expanded.

>TRBV11-2|.|TRBJ2-3|TRBD2
CASSLGLADTQYF
TGTGCCAGCAGCTTGGGACTAGCAGATACGCAGTATTTT
>TRBV30|.|TRBJ1-1|.
CAWSLTLNTEAFF
TGTGCCTGGAGTTTGACCCTGAACACTGAAGCTTTCTTT
>TRBV5-1|.|TRBJ2-5|.
CASSLEGFQTQYF
TGCGCCAGCAGCCTGGAGGGTTTTCAGACCCAGTACTTC
>TRBV7-9|once|TRBJ1-2|TRBD1
CASSPPGQGKYGYTF
TGTGCCAGCAGCCCGCCCGGACAGGGCAAATATGGCTACACCTTC
>TRBV6-5|.|TRBJ1-5|TRBD1
CASSRGQGNQPQHF
TGTGCCAGCAGCCGCGGACAGGGAAATCAGCCCCAGCATTTT
>TRBV9|.|TRBJ1-6|TRBD1
CASSPTTGDSPLHF
TGTGCCAGCAGCCCCACGACAGGGGATTCACCCCTCCACTTT
>TRBV9|once|TRBJ1-4|.
CASSVTGTTNEKLFF
TGTGCCAGCAGCGTTACCGGGACAACTAATGAAAAACTGTTTTTT
>TRBV6-1|.|TRBJ1-1|TRBD1
CASNQGAGANTEAFF
TGTGCCAGCAACCAGGGGGCAGGGGCGAACACTGAAGCTTTCTTT
>TRBV9|.|TRBJ2-5|.
CASSVGRQQGGRETQYF
TGTGCCAGCAGCGTAGGTAGACAGCAGGGGGGGCGAGAGACCCAGTACTTC
>TRBV28|.|TRBJ1-1|.
CATERQSTEAFF
TGTGCCACCGAAAGGCAGTCAACTGAAGCTTTCTTT